The T cell receptor beta chain described here comes from a study of shared clonotypes between healthy human individuals. Clones were sequenced by immunoSEQ multiplex PCR, and TCRdb holds only the in-frame ones, with some missing. This table holds about 1 million clones, approximately 72% found once. Concerning this clone: The antigen is undetermined. Being one base from a much bigger clone, this may be a read error.

Findings and limits, study-wide: Clonotypes which were not shared had lower generation probabilities than clonotypes that all four donors shared.

V was trimmed by 1 base and J by 2 bases, leaving 6 bases between them. The length of the CDR3 is 14 residues. CDR1 is SGHDN, CDR2 FVKESK, per germline. The rearrangement joins TRBV14 to TRBJ1-3; possible D gene TRBD1, 5 bases. The receptor comes from a young man in good health. Sequenced: memory CD4+ T cells sorted from blood. The subset was: CD45RA-negative fraction. This CDR3 is CASSQGGAGNTIYF. Written as DNA, the CDR3 is TGTGCCAGCAGCCAAGGGGGGGCTGGAAACACCATATATTTT.